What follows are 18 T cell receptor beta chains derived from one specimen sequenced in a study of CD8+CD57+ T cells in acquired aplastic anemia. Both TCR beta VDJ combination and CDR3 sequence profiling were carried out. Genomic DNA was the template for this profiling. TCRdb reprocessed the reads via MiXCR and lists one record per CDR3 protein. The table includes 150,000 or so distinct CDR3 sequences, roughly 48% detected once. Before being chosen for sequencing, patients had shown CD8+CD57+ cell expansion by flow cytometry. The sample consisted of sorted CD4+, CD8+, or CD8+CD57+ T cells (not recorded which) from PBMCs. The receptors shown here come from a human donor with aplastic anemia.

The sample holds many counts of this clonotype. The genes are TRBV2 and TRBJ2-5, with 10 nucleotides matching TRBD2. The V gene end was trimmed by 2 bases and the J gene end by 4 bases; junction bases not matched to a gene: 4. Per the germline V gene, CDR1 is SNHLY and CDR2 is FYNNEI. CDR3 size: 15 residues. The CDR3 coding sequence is TGTGCCAGCAGTGAATGGGGGACTAGCGTAGAGACCCAGTACTTC. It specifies CASSEWGTSVETQYF.

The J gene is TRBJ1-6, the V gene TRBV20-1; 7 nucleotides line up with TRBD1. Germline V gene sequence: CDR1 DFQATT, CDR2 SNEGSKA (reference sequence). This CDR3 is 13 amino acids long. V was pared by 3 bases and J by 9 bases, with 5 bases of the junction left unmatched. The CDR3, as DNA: TGCAGTGCTAGGAGGGGGCAGGGTTCACCCCTCCACTTT. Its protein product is CSARRGQGSPLHF.

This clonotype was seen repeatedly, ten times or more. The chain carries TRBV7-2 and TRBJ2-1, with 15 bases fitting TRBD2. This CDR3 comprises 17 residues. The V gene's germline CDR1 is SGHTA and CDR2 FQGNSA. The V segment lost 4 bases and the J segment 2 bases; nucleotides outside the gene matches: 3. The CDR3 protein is CASSWTSGGVAYNEQFF. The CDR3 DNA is TGTGCCAGCAGCTGGACTAGCGGGGGGGTCGCCTACAATGAGCAGTTCTTC.

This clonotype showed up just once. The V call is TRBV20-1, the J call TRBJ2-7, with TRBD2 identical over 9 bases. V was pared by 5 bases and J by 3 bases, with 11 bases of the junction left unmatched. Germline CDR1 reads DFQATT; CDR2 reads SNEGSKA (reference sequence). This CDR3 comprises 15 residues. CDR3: CSADPLRGRDYEQYF. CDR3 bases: TGCAGTGCTGACCCCCTGCGCGGGAGGGACTACGAGCAGTACTTC.

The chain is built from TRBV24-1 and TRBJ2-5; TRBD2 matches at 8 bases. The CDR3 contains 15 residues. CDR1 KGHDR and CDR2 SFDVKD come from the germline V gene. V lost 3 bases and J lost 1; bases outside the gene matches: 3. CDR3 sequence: CATSDTAGGQETQYF. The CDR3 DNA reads TGTGCCACCAGTGATACGGCGGGGGGCCAAGAGACCCAGTACTTC.

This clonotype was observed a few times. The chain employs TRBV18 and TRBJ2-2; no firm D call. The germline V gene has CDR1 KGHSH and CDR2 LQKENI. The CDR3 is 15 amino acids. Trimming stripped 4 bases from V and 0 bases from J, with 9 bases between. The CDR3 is CASSRSHPNTGELFF. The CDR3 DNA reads TGTGCCAGCTCACGTTCCCACCCGAACACCGGGGAGCTGTTTTTT.

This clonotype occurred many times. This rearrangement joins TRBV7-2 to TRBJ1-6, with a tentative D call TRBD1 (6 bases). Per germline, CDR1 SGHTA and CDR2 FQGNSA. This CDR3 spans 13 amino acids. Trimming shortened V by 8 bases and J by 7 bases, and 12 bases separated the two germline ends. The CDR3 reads CASAIQGNSPLHF. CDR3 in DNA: TGTGCCAGCGCCATACAGGGAAATTCACCCCTCCACTTT.

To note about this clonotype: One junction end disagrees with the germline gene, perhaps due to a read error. CDR3 in DNA: TGTGCCACCAGCAGAGACGGGGGGTACTATGGCCACACCTTC. Amino acids: CATSRDGGYYGHTF. The V call is TRBV15, the J call TRBJ1-2, with a weak D call TRBD1 (5 bases). The CDR3 runs 14 residues. CDR1 is LNHNV and CDR2 is YYDKDF in the germline V gene (reference sequence).

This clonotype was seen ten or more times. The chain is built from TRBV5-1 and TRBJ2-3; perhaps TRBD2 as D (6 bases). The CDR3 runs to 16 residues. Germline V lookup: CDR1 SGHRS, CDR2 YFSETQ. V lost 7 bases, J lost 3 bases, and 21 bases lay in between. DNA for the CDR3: TGCGCCAGCGGAGTCGGGGGAATTGAGGGGACAGATACGCAGTATTTT. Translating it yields CASGVGGIEGTDTQYF.

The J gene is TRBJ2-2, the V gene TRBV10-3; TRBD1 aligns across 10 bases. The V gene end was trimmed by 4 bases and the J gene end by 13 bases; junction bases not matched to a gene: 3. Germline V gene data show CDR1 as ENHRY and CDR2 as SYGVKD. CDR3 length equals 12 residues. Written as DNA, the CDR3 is TGTGCCATCAGTGGCCGGGACAGGGGGCTGTTTTTT. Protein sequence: CAISGRDRGLFF.

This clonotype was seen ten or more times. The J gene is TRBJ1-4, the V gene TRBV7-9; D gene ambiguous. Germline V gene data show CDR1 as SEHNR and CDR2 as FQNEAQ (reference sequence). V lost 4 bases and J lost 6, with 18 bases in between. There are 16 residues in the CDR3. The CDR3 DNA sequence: TGTGCCAGCAGCTACAGCCGTGGAGTAATTGATGAAAAACTGTTTTTT. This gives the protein CASSYSRGVIDEKLFF.

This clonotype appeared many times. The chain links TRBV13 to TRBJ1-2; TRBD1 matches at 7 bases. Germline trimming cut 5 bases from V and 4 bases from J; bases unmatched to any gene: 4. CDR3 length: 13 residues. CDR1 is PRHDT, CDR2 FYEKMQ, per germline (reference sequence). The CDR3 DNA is TGTGCCAGCAGCCGACAGGGTAGCTATGGCTACACCTTC. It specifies CASSRQGSYGYTF. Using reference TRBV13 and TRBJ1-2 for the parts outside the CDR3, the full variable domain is AAGVIQSPRHLIKEKRETATLKCYPIPRHDTVYWYQQGPGQDPQFLISFYEKMQSDKGSIPDRFSAQQFSDYHSELNMSSLELGDSALYFCASSRQGSYGYTFGSGTRLTVV.

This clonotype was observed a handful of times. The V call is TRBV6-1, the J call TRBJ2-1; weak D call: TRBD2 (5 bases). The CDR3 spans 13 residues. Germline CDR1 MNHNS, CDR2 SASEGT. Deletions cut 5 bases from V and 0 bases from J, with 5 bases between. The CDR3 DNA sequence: TGTGCCAGCAGTCGGGACTCCTACAATGAGCAGTTCTTC. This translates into CASSRDSYNEQFF.

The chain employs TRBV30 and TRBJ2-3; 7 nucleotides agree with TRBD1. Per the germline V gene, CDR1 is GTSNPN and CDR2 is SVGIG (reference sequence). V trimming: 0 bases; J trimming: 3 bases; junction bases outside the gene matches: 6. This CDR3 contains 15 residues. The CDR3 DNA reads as TGTGCCTGGAGTGTAATCAGGGGGAGAACAGATACGCAGTATTTT. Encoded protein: CAWSVIRGRTDTQYF.

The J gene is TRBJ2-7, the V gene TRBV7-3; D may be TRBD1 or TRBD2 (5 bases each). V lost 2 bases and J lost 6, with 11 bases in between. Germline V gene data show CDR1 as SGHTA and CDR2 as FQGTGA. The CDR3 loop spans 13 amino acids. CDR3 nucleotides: TGTGCCAGCAGCTTAGGGCAGGGAGCCGAGCAGTACTTC. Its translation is CASSLGQGAEQYF.

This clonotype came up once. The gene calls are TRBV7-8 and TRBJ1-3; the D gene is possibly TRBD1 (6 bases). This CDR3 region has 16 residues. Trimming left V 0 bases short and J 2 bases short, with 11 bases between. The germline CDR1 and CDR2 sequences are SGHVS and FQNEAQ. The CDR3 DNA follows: TGTGCCAGCAGCTTAGCACAGGGAGGTGCTGGAAACACCATATATTTT. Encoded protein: CASSLAQGGAGNTIYF.

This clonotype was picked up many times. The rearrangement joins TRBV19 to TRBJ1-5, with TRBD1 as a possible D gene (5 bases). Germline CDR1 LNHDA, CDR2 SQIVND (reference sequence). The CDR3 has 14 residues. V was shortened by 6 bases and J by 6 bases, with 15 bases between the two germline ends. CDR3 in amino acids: CASRMGGGGQPQHF. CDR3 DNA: TGTGCCAGTAGAATGGGTGGGGGGGGTCAGCCCCAGCATTTT.

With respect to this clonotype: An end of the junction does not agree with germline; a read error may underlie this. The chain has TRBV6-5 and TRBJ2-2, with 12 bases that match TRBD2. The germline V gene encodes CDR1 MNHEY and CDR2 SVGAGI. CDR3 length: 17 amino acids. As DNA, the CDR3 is TGTGCCAGCAGTTACCTACCTAGCGGGGGGGCCGCCGGGGAGCTGCTTTTT. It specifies CASSYLPSGGAAGELLF.